This TCR beta chain was sequenced for a study of control samples from healthy donors and cancer patients. TCRdb's copy holds only in-frame clones and misses some; the assay was immunoSEQ multiplex PCR. The data show approximately 100,000 clones, around nine tenths seen once. The CDR3 sequence is 12 residues long. Per the germline V gene, CDR1 is GTSNPN and CDR2 is SVGIG (reference sequence). The ends were cut back, 2 bases at V and 3 bases at J, with 8 bases in the middle. The chain has TRBV30 and TRBJ2-7; no firm D call. The sequencing sample was made of blood. This receptor was identified in a human donor in good health. The donor label of this sample is uncertain. The CDR3 DNA reads TGTGCCTGGAGTATCGGCCTCTACGAGCAGTACTTC. Translation gives CAWSIGLYEQYF. The full variable domain, completed using reference TRBV30 and TRBJ2-7, is SQTIHQWPATLVQPVGSPLSLECTVEGTSNPNLYWYRQAAGRGLQLLFYSVGIGQISSEVPQNLSASRPQDRQFILSSKKLLLSDSGFYLCAWSIGLYEQYFGPGTRLTVT.